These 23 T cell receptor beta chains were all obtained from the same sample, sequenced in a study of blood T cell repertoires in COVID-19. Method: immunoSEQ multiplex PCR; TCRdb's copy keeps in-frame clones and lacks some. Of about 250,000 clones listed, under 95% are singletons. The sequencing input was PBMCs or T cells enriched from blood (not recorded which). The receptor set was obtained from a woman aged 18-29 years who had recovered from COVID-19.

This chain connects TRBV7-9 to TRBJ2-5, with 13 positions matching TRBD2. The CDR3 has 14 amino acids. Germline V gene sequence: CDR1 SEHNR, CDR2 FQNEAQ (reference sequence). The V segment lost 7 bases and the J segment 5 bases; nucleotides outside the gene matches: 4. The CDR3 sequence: CASTTSGGAETQYF. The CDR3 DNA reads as TGTGCCAGCACCACTAGCGGGGGGGCCGAGACCCAGTACTTC.

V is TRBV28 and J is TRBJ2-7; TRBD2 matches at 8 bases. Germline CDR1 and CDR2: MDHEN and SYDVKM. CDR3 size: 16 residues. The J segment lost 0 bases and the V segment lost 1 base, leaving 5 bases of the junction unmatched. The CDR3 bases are TGTGCCAGCAGTTTATTCGCACTAGCGGACTCCTACGAGCAGTACTTC. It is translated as CASSLFALADSYEQYF.

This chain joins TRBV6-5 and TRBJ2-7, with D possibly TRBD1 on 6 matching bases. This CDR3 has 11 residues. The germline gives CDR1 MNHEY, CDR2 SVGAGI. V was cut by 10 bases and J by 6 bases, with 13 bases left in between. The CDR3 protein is CATLQGFEQYF. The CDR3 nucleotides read TGTGCCACCCTTCAGGGGTTCGAGCAGTACTTC.

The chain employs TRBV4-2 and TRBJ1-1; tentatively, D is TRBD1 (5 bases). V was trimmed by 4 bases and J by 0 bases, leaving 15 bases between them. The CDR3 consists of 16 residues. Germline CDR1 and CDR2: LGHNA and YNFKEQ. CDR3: CASSPVRERLNTEAFF. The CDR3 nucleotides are TGTGCCAGCAGCCCCGTCAGGGAACGGTTGAACACTGAAGCTTTCTTT.

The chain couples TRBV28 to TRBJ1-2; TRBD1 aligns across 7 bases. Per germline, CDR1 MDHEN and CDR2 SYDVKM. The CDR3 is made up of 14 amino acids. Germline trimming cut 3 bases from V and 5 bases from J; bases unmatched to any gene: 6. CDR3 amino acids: CASSFLTGVYGYTF. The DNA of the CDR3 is TGTGCCAGCAGTTTCCTAACAGGGGTTTATGGCTACACCTTC.

The DNA of the CDR3 is TGTGCCAGCAGCCGGCGCTGGGACAGAAACTCTGGAAACACCATATATTTT. It is translated as CASSRRWDRNSGNTIYF. The rearrangement links TRBV27 to TRBJ1-3; 7 bases are shared with TRBD1. This CDR3 region has 17 residues. V shed 6 bases and J 0 bases; nucleotides not matched to a gene: 11. Germline-derived CDR1 and CDR2 are MNHEY and SMNVEV (reference sequence).

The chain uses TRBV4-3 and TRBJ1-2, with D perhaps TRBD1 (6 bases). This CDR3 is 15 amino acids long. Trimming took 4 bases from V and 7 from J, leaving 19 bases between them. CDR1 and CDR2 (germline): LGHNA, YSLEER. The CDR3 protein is CASSPGGRGVRGYTF. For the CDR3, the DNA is TGCGCCAGCAGCCCAGGCGGGAGGGGGGTCCGTGGCTACACCTTC.

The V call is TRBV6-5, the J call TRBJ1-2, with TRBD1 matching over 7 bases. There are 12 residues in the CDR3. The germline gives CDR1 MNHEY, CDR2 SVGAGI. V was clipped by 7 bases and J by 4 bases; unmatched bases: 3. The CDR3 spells CASMAGGYGYTF. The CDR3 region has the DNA TGTGCCAGCATGGCAGGGGGCTATGGCTACACCTTC.

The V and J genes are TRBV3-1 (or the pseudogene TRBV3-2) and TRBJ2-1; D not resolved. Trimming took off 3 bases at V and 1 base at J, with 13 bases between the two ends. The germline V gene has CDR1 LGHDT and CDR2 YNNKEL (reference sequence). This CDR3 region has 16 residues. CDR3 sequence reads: CASSHSGVVSYNEQFF. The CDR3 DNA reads TGTGCCAGCAGCCATTCCGGAGTTGTGTCCTACAATGAGCAGTTCTTC.

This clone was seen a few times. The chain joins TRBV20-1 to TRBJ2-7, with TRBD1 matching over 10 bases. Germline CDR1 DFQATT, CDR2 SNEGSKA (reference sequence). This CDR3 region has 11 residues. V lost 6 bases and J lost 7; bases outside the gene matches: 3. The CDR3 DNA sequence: TGCAGTGCGCGGACAGGGGGAGAGCAGTACTTC. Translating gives CSARTGGEQYF.

This chain's CDR3 is CASSPGQGKNTEAFF. The CDR3 DNA follows: TGTGCCAGCAGCCCCGGACAGGGGAAGAACACTGAAGCTTTCTTT. The V gene is TRBV5-4, the J gene TRBJ1-1, with 9 positions matching TRBD1. The CDR3 contains 15 residues. Germline trimming cut 4 bases from V and 1 base from J; bases unmatched to any gene: 5. Germline lookup yields CDR1 SGHNT and CDR2 YYREEE (reference sequence).

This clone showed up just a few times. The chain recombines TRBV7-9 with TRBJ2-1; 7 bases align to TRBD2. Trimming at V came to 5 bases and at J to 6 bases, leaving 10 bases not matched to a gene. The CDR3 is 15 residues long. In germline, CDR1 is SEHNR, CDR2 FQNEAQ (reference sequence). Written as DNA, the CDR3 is TGTGCCAGCAGCACAAGACTAGCAGGTATCAATGAGCAGTTCTTC. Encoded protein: CASSTRLAGINEQFF.

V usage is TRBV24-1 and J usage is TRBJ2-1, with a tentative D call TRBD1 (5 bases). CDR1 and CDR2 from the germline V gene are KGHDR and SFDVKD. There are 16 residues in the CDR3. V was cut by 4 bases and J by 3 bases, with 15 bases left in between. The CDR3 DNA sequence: TGTGCCACCAGTGACCTGGGTGGGGCCAACTACAATGAGCAGTTCTTC. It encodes CATSDLGGANYNEQFF.

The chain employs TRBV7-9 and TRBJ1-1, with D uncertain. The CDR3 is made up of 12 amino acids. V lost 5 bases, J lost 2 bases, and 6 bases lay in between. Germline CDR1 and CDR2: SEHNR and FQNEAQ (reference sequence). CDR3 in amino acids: CASSPVNTEAFF. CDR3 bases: TGTGCCAGCAGCCCGGTAAACACTGAAGCTTTCTTT.

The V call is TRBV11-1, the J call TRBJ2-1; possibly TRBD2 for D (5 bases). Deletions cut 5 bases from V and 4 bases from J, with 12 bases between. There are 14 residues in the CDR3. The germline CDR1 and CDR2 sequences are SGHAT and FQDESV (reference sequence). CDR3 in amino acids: CASSTRREYNEQFF. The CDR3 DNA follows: TGTGCCAGCAGCACTCGACGGGAATACAATGAGCAGTTCTTC.

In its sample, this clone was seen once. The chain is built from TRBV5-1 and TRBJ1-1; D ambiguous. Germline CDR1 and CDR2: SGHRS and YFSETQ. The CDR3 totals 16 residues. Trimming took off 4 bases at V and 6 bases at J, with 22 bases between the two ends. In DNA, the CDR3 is TGCGCCAGCAGCCCGACAAAGAGGACTTTTAACGCTGAAGCTTTCTTT. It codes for CASSPTKRTFNAEAFF.

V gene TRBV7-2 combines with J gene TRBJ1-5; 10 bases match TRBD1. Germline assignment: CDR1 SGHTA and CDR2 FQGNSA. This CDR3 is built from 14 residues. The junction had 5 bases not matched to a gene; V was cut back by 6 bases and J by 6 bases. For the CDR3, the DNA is TGTGCCAGCAGTAGACAGGGGGCCGTTCAGCCCCAGCATTTT. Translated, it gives CASSRQGAVQPQHF.

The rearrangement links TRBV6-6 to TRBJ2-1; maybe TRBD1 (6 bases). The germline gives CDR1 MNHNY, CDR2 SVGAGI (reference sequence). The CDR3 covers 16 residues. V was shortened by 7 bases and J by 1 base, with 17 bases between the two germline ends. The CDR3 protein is CASTLGGSRSYNEQFF. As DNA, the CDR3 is TGTGCCAGCACGTTAGGGGGTTCTAGGTCCTACAATGAGCAGTTCTTC.

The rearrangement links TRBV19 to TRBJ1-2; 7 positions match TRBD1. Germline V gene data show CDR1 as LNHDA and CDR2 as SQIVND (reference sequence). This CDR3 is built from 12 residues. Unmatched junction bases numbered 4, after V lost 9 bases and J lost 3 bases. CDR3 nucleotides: TGTGCCAGCCGGGACAGTTACTATGGCTACACCTTC. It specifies CASRDSYYGYTF. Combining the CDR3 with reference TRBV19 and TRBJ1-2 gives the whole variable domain DGGITQSPKYLFRKEGQNVTLSCEQNLNHDAMYWYRQDPGQGLRLIYYSQIVNDFQKGDIAEGYSVSREKKESFPLTVTSAQKNPTAFYLCASRDSYYGYTFGSGTRLTVV.

CDR3 protein: CASSVQGESDEKLFF. CDR3 sequence (DNA): TGTGCCAGCAGCGTACAGGGGGAGTCGGATGAAAAACTGTTTTTT. The V gene is TRBV7-3, the J gene TRBJ1-4; 8 bases are a match to TRBD1. The V gene's germline CDR1 is SGHTA and CDR2 FQGTGA. J was trimmed by 6 bases and V by 5 bases; bases with no gene match: 8. The CDR3 covers 15 residues. Full variable domain (rest looked up from reference TRBV7-3 and TRBJ1-4): GAGVSQTPSNKVTEKGKYVELRCDPISGHTALYWYRQSLGQGPEFLIYFQGTGAADDSGLPNDRFFAVRPEGSVSTLKIQRTERGDSAVYLCASSVQGESDEKLFFGSGTQLSVL.

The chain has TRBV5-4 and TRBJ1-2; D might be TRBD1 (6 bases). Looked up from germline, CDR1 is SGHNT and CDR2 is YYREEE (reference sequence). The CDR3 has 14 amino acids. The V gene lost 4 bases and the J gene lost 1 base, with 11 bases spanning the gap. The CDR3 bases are TGTGCCAGCAGCCGGACAGACTATAACTATGGCTACACCTTC. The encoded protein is CASSRTDYNYGYTF.

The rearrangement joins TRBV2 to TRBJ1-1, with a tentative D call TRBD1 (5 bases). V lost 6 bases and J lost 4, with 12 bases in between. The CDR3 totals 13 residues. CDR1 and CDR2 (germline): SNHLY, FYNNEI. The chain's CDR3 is CASSGHLGTEAFF. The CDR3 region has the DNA TGTGCCAGCAGCGGACACCTGGGCACTGAAGCTTTCTTT.

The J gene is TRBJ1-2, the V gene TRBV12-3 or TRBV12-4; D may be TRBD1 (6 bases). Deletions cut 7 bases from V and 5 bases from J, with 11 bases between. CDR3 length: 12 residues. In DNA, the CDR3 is TGTGCCAGCACCCTACAGGGTTATGGCTACACCTTC. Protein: CASTLQGYGYTF.